Each of the 10 T cell receptor beta chains below was sequenced from the same sample in a study of cytomegalovirus exposure and HLA in healthy donors. It was with 60 Vbeta and 13 Jbeta primers that the PCR ran. The protocol was immunoSEQ multiplex PCR, while the TCRdb copy is restricted to in-frame clones and leaves out a portion. The profile shows roughly 170,000 clones, 77% of them singletons. Material for sequencing was PBMCs. The receptors here all came from a woman aged 25 to 45 in good health and CMV-seropositive.

The chain is built from TRBV7-2 and TRBJ1-5; D gene ambiguous. Germline V gene sequence: CDR1 SGHTA, CDR2 FQGNSA. V was cut by 2 bases and J by 4 bases, with 9 bases left in between. CDR3 length equals 14 residues. The CDR3 sequence is CASSLWPGNQPQHF. The CDR3 DNA reads as TGTGCCAGCAGCTTATGGCCCGGGAATCAGCCCCAGCATTTT.

CDR3 sequence reads: CASSSTGGASGGYTF. The CDR3 nucleotides are TGTGCCAGCAGTTCTACAGGGGGCGCCTCCGGTGGCTACACCTTC. The chain has TRBV28 and TRBJ1-2; 9 nucleotides line up with TRBD1. The CDR3 totals 15 residues. Germline loops: CDR1 MDHEN, CDR2 SYDVKM. The V gene end was trimmed by 4 bases and the J gene end by 7 bases; junction bases not matched to a gene: 10.

The chain employs TRBV11-3 and TRBJ2-2, with D maybe TRBD1 (6 bases). The CDR3 loop spans 15 amino acids. CDR1 is SGHNT, CDR2 YENEEA, per germline. V was clipped by 0 bases and J by 3 bases, with 8 bases between them. The CDR3 region has the DNA TGTGCCAGCAGCTTAGACAGGGGAGACACCGGGGAGCTGTTTTTT. As protein: CASSLDRGDTGELFF.

This clone was observed once. The chain links TRBV9 to TRBJ2-1, with 7 bases that match TRBD1. Trimming removed 0 bases from V and 1 base from J; junction bases left unmatched: 4. There are 16 residues in the CDR3. CDR1 is SGDLS and CDR2 is YYNGEE in the germline V gene. The CDR3 DNA reads TGTGCCAGCAGCGTAGGAGGGGGCGCTTCCTACAATGAGCAGTTCTTC. Its translation is CASSVGGGASYNEQFF.

The CDR3 loop reads CASSQGTGLGNTEAFF. For the CDR3, the DNA is TGTGCCAGCAGCCAAGGGACAGGGTTAGGGAACACTGAAGCTTTCTTT. The chain has TRBV14 and TRBJ1-1; 8 nucleotides match TRBD1. V trimming: 1 base; J trimming: 1 base; junction bases outside the gene matches: 5. The CDR3 has 16 amino acids. Germline assignment: CDR1 SGHDN and CDR2 FVKESK.

V and J are TRBV10-1 and TRBJ2-7; 7 bases align to TRBD1. Germline lookup yields CDR1 WNHNN and CDR2 SYGVQD (reference sequence). This CDR3 comprises 14 residues. Losses at the gene ends were 5 bases for V and 2 bases for J; bases not matched to a gene: 6. CDR3 residues: CASSSGTAAYEQYF. The CDR3, as DNA: TGCGCCAGCAGTTCCGGGACAGCGGCCTACGAGCAGTACTTC.

This chain connects TRBV2 to TRBJ2-3; TRBD2 aligns across 9 bases. There are 14 residues in the CDR3. With 11 bases clipped from V and 3 bases from J, the junction kept 9 bases outside the gene matches. The germline CDR1 and CDR2 sequences are SNHLY and FYNNEI. This CDR3 is CAPTGGLATDTQYF. The CDR3 DNA reads TGTGCCCCAACCGGGGGACTAGCTACAGATACGCAGTATTTT.

This chain joins TRBV5-1 and TRBJ2-5; TRBD1 matches 7 bases. The J segment lost 1 base and the V segment lost 5 bases, leaving 5 bases of the junction unmatched. This CDR3 region has 14 residues. Germline-derived CDR1 and CDR2 are SGHRS and YFSETQ. The CDR3 sequence is CASRTGKGQETQYF. The CDR3 DNA sequence: TGCGCCAGCAGGACAGGGAAGGGCCAAGAGACCCAGTACTTC.

The chain carries TRBV21-1 and TRBJ2-5; the table names TRBD2, a call not compared with the DNA. TRBV21-1 is classified as a pseudogene. The CDR3 sequence is 14 residues long. CDR3 amino acids: CASSNGKVQETQYF. CDR3 coding DNA: TGTGCCAGCAGCAACGGGAAGGTCCAAGAGACCCAGTACTTC.

This clone was observed a few times. This chain uses TRBV27 with TRBJ2-3; the match to TRBD2 covers 9 bases. V was pared by 2 bases and J by 4 bases, with 4 bases of the junction left unmatched. The CDR3 is made up of 15 amino acids. Germline CDR1 is MNHEY and CDR2 is SMNVEV (reference sequence). This chain's CDR3 is CASSLVSGRPDTQYF. CDR3 nucleotides: TGTGCCAGCAGTTTAGTTAGCGGGAGACCAGATACGCAGTATTTT.